The entry below gives a single T cell receptor beta chain sequence along with its context. What it recognizes is unknown. These data come from a study of CXCR3-negative and CXCR3-positive naive CD8 T cells. Libraries of TRB cDNA were made by 5' RACE and carried UMIs. Following a re-call of the 5' RACE reads, TCRdb has one entry per CDR3 protein and lacks DNA. The repertoire table contains around 60,000 distinct CDR3 sequences. Approximately 300,000 cells per CD8+ T cell subset were flow-sorted in triplicate. Naive CD8+ T lymphocytes were specified as CD45RO-CCR7+CD27+CD95-. General study findings and limits: Diversity was high in both naive subsets and much lower in memory cells. TRBV-TRBJ usage was alike in naive CXCR3-negative and CXCR3-positive cells but differed in memory cells. Compared with CXCR3-negative naive cells, CXCR3-positive naive cells showed more hydrophobic TRB CDR3s.

The sequence was obtained from a human donor in good health. Some clones in this sample may be carry-over from other donors' samples. Sequencing was done on a sample of naive CXCR3+ CD8+ T cells from blood. Subset: CD45RO-CCR7+CD27+CD95- naive CD8+ T cells expressing CXCR3 (TNR3+).

CDR3 sequence: CASTYRGWQDPGYTF. The rearrangement joins TRBV7-7 to TRBJ1-2. The CDR3 is 15 amino acids. Germline CDR1 reads SSHAT; CDR2 reads FNYEAQ (reference sequence).